This record looks at one TCR beta chain sequence and its context. This sample was taken from a study of blood T cell repertoires in COVID-19. At the level of the study: Some COVID-19 samples were acute and others convalescent; all came from the United States, Italy and Spain.

Method: immunoSEQ multiplex PCR; TCRdb's copy keeps in-frame clones and lacks some. This table holds about 220,000 clones, roughly 89% found once. Participant-given clinical history determined each cohort assignment. In Cohort 3, a recovered donor had either two negative PCRs, clearance, or symptom resolution. The V gene's germline CDR1 is SGHDN and CDR2 FVKESK. Trimming removed 4 bases from V and 2 bases from J, with 18 bases in between. This CDR3 spans 18 amino acids. The V call is TRBV14, the J call TRBJ2-6; TRBD1 might be the D (7 bases). The sequenced sample was PBMCs or T cells enriched from blood (not recorded which). This TCR derives from a woman aged 40 to 50 who had recovered from COVID-19. CDR3 coding DNA: TGTGCCAGCAGCCCCTTAGGAGGGGGCTCGCCTGGGGCCAACGTCCTGACTTTC. This gives the protein CASSPLGGGSPGANVLTF.